This entry features one TCR beta chain sequence. This clonotype appeared many times. This clone's antigen is unknown. No much larger clone exists at a distance of one base, and base qualities are not known. The sample's time point label, in plain terms: sample taken at primary tumor resection. Donors were some 70 patients with early-stage, untreated non-small cell lung cancer from the lung TRACERx cohort. TCR sequencing used whole RNA extracted from tumor and nontumor lung tissue, or from cryopreserved PBMC samples, without cell sorting. Only patients for whom sufficient RNA was available from at least two tumor regions were selected for TCR sequencing. Tumor and adjacent nontumor lung specimens were reviewed by a lung pathologist before selection. The data were obtained in a study of spatial heterogeneity in lung cancer (dated by TCRdb to the late 2010s). Regarding the research as a whole: More beta-chain than alpha-chain transcripts were consistently detected, likely reflecting higher beta-chain transcript abundance. TCR alpha and beta repertoires were quantitatively compared across multiple tumor regions, matched nontumor lung and blood in non-small cell lung cancer. A strong correlation was found between TCR transcript counts in tumor regions and a T cell transcriptional module score from matched bulk RNA-seq. In the raw uncorrected reads, each unique combination of TCR and UMI appeared on average more than ten times. Nonsynonymous mutation counts, determined by whole-exome sequencing of tumor tissue, were related to features of the TCR repertoire. At surgery, 220 tumor regions, almost 65 matched nontumor lung samples and 56 PBMC samples were TCR-sequenced for both alpha and beta chains. Paper-wide results and their limitations: Counts of ubiquitous and regional expanded TCRs correlated with counts of ubiquitous and regional nonsynonymous mutations, respectively. Additional single-cell paired TCR alpha and beta sequencing was considered necessary to confirm, at a functional level, the hypothesis that regional TCRs recognize regional mutations. Estimated TCR-seq coverage of tumor T cells was only around 6.7% for alpha chains and about 12% for beta chains. The number of expanded intratumoral alpha and beta TCRs correlated with the tumor nonsynonymous mutation count.

The CDR3 sequence holds 14 residues, the cysteine and phenylalanine included. Only CDR3 DNA is held: 42 bases, read in frame from base 1. The trim is 3 bases for V and 3 bases for J, with a gap of 8 bases between the germline ends. Sequences SGHTA (CDR1) and FQGNSA (CDR2) are obtained from the germline V gene. Libraries were constructed by 5' RACE. Sequencer: NextSeq 500. The TCR library protocol attached a unique molecular identifier to each TCR cDNA molecule to allow correction of PCR and sequencing errors. The authors processed their data as follows. Decombinator tools were used for TCR identification, UMI-based error correction and CDR3 extraction. Expanded TCRs were defined as those above a frequency of 2 per 1,000, corresponding to the top 1% of the tumor frequency distribution. Expanded tumor TCRs statistically deemed absent (corrected P<0.05) from at least one tumor region were classed as regional, and all other expanded tumor TCRs were classed as ubiquitous. Renyi diversity was calculated using the R vegan package after each repertoire was subsampled 100 times to 5,000 TCRs. To build CDR3 similarity networks, amino acid triplet string-kernel similarity was used, and CDR3s were connected when their pairwise similarity was above 0.82. TCRdb reanalyzed the raw reads on its own, using fastp at Q25 for trimming and MiXCR for clone calling, and kept in-frame beta chains. Each CDR3 protein gets just one entry, which takes the most common genes and DNA from the rows behind it. Here the V and J calls rest on TCRdb's processing, not on the authors' analysis. For this sample there are 17,000 or so distinct CDR3 sequences; about 6.3% appear just once. The biggest ten clones account for roughly 3.7% of the sample.

The TCR originated in a female donor with early-stage non-small cell lung cancer. The chain was built from TRBV7-2 and TRBJ1-4, with no D gene named confidently. The source was lung tumor tissue, collected at surgery. The DNA sequence is as follows: TGTGCCAGCAGCTTTGGCGAGGCTAATGAAAAACTGTTTTTT. Translated, this is CASSFGEANEKLFF.